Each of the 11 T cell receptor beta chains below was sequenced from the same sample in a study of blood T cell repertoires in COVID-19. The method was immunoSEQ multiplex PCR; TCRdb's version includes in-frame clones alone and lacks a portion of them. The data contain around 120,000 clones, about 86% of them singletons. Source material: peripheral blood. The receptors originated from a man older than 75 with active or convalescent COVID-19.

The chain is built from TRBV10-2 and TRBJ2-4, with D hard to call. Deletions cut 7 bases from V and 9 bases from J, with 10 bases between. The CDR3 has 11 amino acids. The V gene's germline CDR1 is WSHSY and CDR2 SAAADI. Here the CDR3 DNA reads TGCGCCAGCACCCCGGGTAGCATTCAGTACTTC. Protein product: CASTPGSIQYF.

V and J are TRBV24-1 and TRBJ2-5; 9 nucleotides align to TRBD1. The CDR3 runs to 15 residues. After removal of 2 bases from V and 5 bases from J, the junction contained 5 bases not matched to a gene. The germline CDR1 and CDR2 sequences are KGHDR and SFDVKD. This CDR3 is CATSDSDRGMETQYF. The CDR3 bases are TGTGCCACCAGTGATTCCGACAGGGGGATGGAGACCCAGTACTTC.

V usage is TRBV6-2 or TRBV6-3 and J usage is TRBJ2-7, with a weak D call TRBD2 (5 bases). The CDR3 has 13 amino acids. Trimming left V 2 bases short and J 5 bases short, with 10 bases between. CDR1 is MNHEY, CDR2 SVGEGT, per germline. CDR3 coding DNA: TGTGCCAGCAGTTACCGGACCGGGGACGAGCAGTACTTC. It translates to CASSYRTGDEQYF.

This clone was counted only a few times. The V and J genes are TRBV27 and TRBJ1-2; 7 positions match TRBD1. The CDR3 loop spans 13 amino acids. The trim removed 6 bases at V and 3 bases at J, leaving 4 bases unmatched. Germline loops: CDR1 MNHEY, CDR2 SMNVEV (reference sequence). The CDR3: CASSWDSHYGYTF. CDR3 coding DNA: TGTGCCAGCAGCTGGGACAGCCACTATGGCTACACCTTC.

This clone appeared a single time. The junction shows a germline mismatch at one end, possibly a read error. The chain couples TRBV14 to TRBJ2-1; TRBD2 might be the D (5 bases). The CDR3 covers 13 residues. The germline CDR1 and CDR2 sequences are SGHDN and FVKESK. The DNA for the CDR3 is TGTGCCAGCAGCCAAGGGAGAAGCGGTGGACCGCTCTTC. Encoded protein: CASSQGRSGGPLF.

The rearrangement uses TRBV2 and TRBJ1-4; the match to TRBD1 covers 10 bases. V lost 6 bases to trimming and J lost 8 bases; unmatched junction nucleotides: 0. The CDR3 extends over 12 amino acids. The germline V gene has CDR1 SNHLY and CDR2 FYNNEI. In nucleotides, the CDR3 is TGTGCCAGCAGGGGACAGGGGGAAAAACTGTTTTTT. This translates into CASRGQGEKLFF.

The CDR3 coding sequence is TGCGCCAGCAGCCAGCAACTAGCGGCGACGTCCTACGAGCAGTACTTC. This sequence encodes CASSQQLAATSYEQYF. The chain carries TRBV4-1 and TRBJ2-7, with 8 bases that match TRBD2. The CDR3 is made up of 16 amino acids. The J segment lost 1 base and the V segment lost 3 bases, leaving 8 bases of the junction unmatched. CDR1 and CDR2 (germline): MGHRA, YSYEKL.

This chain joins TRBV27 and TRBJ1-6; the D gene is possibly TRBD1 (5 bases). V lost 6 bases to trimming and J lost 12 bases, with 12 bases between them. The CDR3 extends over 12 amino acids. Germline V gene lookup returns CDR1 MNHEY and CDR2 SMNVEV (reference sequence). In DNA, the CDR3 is TGTGCCAGCAGCAGGAGGGGTGGACCCCTCCACTTT. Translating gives CASSRRGGPLHF.

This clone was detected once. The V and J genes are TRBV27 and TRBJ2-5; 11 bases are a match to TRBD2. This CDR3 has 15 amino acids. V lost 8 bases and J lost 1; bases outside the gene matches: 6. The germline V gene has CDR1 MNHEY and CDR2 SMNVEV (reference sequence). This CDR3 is CASGASGGIQETQYF. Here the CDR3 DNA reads TGTGCCAGCGGAGCTAGCGGGGGGATCCAAGAGACCCAGTACTTC.

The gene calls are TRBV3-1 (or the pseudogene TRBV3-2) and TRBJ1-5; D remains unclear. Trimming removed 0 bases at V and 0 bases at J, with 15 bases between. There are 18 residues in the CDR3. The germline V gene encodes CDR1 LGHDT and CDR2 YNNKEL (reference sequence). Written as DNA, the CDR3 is TGTGCCAGCAGCCAAGAGTTCCTCAAAGCGACTAGCAATCAGCCCCAGCATTTT. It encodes CASSQEFLKATSNQPQHF.

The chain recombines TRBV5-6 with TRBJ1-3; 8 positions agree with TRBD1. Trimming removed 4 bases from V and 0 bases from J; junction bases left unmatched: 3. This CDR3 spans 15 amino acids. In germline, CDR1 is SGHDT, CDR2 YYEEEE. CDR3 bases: TGTGCCAGCAGCGGCGACAGGGGCTCTGGAAACACCATATATTTT. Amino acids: CASSGDRGSGNTIYF.